Sequencing of this T cell receptor (beta chain) was carried out in a study of blood T cells in healthy people across ages. Through a sample-barcoded 5' primer and a J-beta primer mix, a second PCR was run for about 6 to 12 cycles. TCRdb re-called the 5' RACE reads through MiXCR, storing one row per CDR3 protein. Among 1 million or so distinct CDR3 sequences listed, 35% to 55% were seen once. The CDR3 is 15 residues long. Trimming removed 3 bases from V and 0 bases from J; junction bases left unmatched: 3. CDR1 and CDR2 from the germline V gene are MNHNY and SVGAGI (reference sequence). Source material: blood. The sequence was collected from a woman aged 55-69 years in good health. The chain is built from TRBV6-6 and TRBJ2-7; 9 bases agree with TRBD2. The CDR3 coding sequence is TGTGCCAGCAGTTATAGCGGGGGACACTCCTACGAGCAGTACTTC. Amino acids: CASSYSGGHSYEQYF.